This paragraph covers one T cell receptor (beta chain) sequence. The entry originates in a study of blood T cell repertoires in COVID-19. Seattle patients were enrolled while actively infected and followed longitudinally. Germline V lookup: CDR1 MDHEN, CDR2 SYDVKM. The CDR3 has 15 residues. The ends were cut back, 1 base at V and 0 bases at J, with 9 bases in the middle. The authors' processing: Estimated nucleated cell counts came from reference gene primer amplification. The table came from immunoSEQ multiplex PCR; TCRdb's copy has only in-frame clones and leaves some out. For V, J and clone size, that table is used; D and trimming come from the DNA. The data contain over 150,000 clones, approximately 85% of them singletons.

Sequencing was performed on peripheral blood. This sequence originates from a man aged 55 to 70 with COVID-19, enrolled during active disease. This chain links TRBV28 with TRBJ1-1; possible D gene TRBD1, 6 bases. The CDR3 DNA follows: TGTGCCAGCAGTTTATATCGGACAGTGAACACTGAAGCTTTCTTT. Protein: CASSLYRTVNTEAFF.